Given below is one T cell receptor (beta chain) in context. This clonotype was seen only a few times. Its antigen target is currently unknown. No much larger clone is present one base from it, and per-base qualities are unavailable. These data belong to a study of T cell repertoires in cytomegalovirus infection (dated by TCRdb to about 2019). In the study overall: The HLA type of each donor mattered for the analysis, because public TCR beta signatures pointed to carriage of CMV infection along with the matching HLA type.

Taken from the germline V gene (reference sequence), the CDR1 and CDR2 loops are LNHNV and YYDKDF. After removal of 0 bases from V and 7 bases from J, the junction retains 10 bases not matched to a gene. The CDR3 runs 17 amino acids, cysteine and phenylalanine included. Here the CDR3 DNA is all that survives: 51 bases in frame from base 1. TCRdb shows the sequencer as Illumina HiSeq 1500. TCRdb itself trimmed the public reads at Q25 with fastp, ran MiXCR and retained productive beta chains. Merged by CDR3 protein, the rows form single entries marked with the most common genes and DNA. A total of about 130,000 distinct CDR3 sequences appear in this sample, approximately 8.8% of them only once. The ten largest clonotypes hold around a tenth of the sample. Study-wide findings and limitations: The ex vivo response was dominated by HLA-C-restricted CMV-specific TCR beta clonotypes, and the single most frequent clonotype in two of eight donors was supplied by these HLA-C-restricted clonotypes. Carriers of CMV infection plus the relevant HLA type were discriminated by the cumulative frequency of public TCR beta family members in the study cohort and in an independent approximately 350-donor cohort.

Sequenced sample: PBMCs. Recombination linked TRBV15 to TRBJ2-1, with TRBD1 matching 9 junction bases. The sequence came from a human donor in good health (CMV status not recorded). Some clones in this sample may be carry-over from other donors' samples. The nucleotides read TGTGCCACCAGCAGAGATTTGGCACAGGGGGCGAGAAATGAGCAGTTCTTC. This gives the protein CATSRDLAQGARNEQFF.